This is a list of T cell receptor delta chains from one sample in a study of gamma-delta T cells after stem cell transplantation. TCRdb re-called the RT-PCR reads using CATT. The sample contains just over 2,500 delta-chain clones, 22% of which appear only once. The sample consisted of gamma-delta T cells. The receptors come from a human donor. It is not recorded whose cells these are; they may come from a transplant donor. Each CDR3 is given without its conserved first and last residue. The D gene is left open where the match is weak. Not every row has a clone size; where given, it reads once, few, many or a size class.

v_gene	d_gene	j_gene	abundance	CDR3aa
TRDV2	TRDD3	TRDJ1	medium-sized	ACDALTGGYRTDKLI
TRDV2	TRDD3	TRDJ1	medium-sized	ACDTLGDSDKLI
TRDV2	TRDD3	TRDJ3	medium-sized	ACDTAGGISWDTRQMF
TRDV2	TRDD3	TRDJ1	medium-sized	ACDTGALLGGTYTDKLI
TRDV2	TRDD3	TRDJ1	medium-sized	ACDILGDFDKLI
TRDV1	TRDD3	TRDJ1	medium-sized	ALGESGRSEATTGGYVLTDKLI
TRDV2	TRDD3	TRDJ1	medium-sized	ACDTLGDTLVGKLI
TRDV2	.	TRDJ3	medium-sized	ACDLLLDSSWDTRQMF
TRDV2	TRDD3	TRDJ1	few	ACDDLGGYRTDKLI
TRDV2	TRDD3	TRDJ1	large	ACDTVSTGGYAVNTDKLI
TRDV2	TRDD3	TRDJ1	medium-sized	ACDAVLGDPYTDKLI
TRDV2	TRDD3	TRDJ1	.	ACLPLGENTDKLI
TRDV2	.	TRDJ1	medium-sized	ACDRLGMYTDKLI
TRDV2	TRDD3	TRDJ1	large	ACDTVVLGDNDKLI
TRDV2	TRDD3	TRDJ1	medium-sized	ACSPVLGVDSYTDKLI
TRDV2	.	TRDJ1	medium-sized	ACVPIPSPGGPAAYTDKLI
TRDV2	.	TRDJ3	.	ACDTELDVDNFWDTRQMF
TRDV2	.	TRDJ1	medium-sized	ACDTVSGDATDKLI
TRDV2	TRDD3	TRDJ1	medium-sized	ACDLLGDNPDKLI
TRDV2	TRDD3	TRDJ1	medium-sized	ACDTMYWGIQRGEDTDKLI
TRDV2	TRDD3	TRDJ1	medium-sized	ACDTVNGGYATLVTDKLI
TRDV2	.	TRDJ3	medium-sized	ACDPLEGEVPGPPWDTRQMF
TRDV2	TRDD3	TRDJ1	few	ACDALGDTDKLI
TRDV2	TRDD3	TRDJ1	medium-sized	ACVPLGDWGLSDKLI
TRDV2	TRDD3	TRDJ3	medium-sized	ACDKITGDSRSWDTRQMF
TRDV2	TRDD3	TRDJ1	.	ACDTLSGGPYTDKLI
TRDV1	TRDD3	TRDJ1	medium-sized	ALGELRGKGDTGSADKLI
TRDV2	TRDD3	TRDJ1	medium-sized	ACDTILGDTLSTDKLI
TRDV2	TRDD3	TRDJ3	few	ACDRTGGYQSWDTRQMF
TRDV2	TRDD3	TRDJ1	medium-sized	ACDSLRLGDTILPDKLI
TRDV2	TRDD3	TRDJ1	medium-sized	ACDPLPTHLLGDTPTDKLI
TRDV2	TRDD3	TRDJ1	medium-sized	ACDPLRPTGGYADTDKLI
TRDV2	.	TRDJ1	.	ACDPLGNTSDKLI
TRDV2	TRDD3	TRDJ1	few	ACDLLTGGYATDKLI
TRDV2	.	TRDJ1	.	ACDSVLGIGHTDKRI
TRDV2	.	TRDJ1	medium-sized	ACDDLGDLSTDKLI
TRDV3	TRDD3	TRDJ1	medium-sized	AFLAFPLLGDTPTDKLI
TRDV2	TRDD3	TRDJ3	medium-sized	ACDTVTLGVSLETWDTRQMF
TRDV2	TRDD3	TRDJ3	.	ACDVLGDSRGSWDTRQMF
TRDV2	TRDD3	TRDJ1	.	ACDPASFNSPGGSNTDKLI
TRDV2	TRDD3	TRDJ1	medium-sized	ACDPLDQGDLVLI
TRDV2	TRDD3	TRDJ3	medium-sized	ACDTVLGDTLSWDTRQMF
TRDV2	TRDD3	TRDJ1	few	ACDRLGDTDKLI